The rows below give T cell receptor beta chains drawn from one sample of a study of cytomegalovirus exposure and HLA in healthy donors. The repertoire was sequenced with immunoSEQ multiplex PCR; TCRdb's copy has only in-frame clones and lacks some. The ten most abundant clones cover more than 5.5% of a sample with about 88,000 clones. The sequenced sample was PBMCs. These receptors were collected from a girl under 18 in good health and CMV-seropositive. CDR3s include the opening cysteine and the closing phenylalanine or tryptophan. Fields, in order: V gene, J gene, D gene, CDR3 protein, CDR3 DNA. A D gene is named only where the DNA matches it firmly.

v_call: TRBV27; j_call: TRBJ1-1; d_call: NA; cdr3_aa: CASSAMNTEAFF; cdr3_nt: TGTGCCAGCAGTGCTATGAACACTGAAGCTTTCTTT
v_call: TRBV7-2; j_call: TRBJ2-5; d_call: NA; cdr3_aa: CASSLAGGRETQYF; cdr3_nt: TGTGCCAGCAGCTTAGCGGGGGGGCGAGAGACCCAGTACTTC
v_call: TRBV6-1; j_call: TRBJ2-6; d_call: NA; cdr3_aa: CASRGGTGGANVPTF; cdr3_nt: TGTGCCAGCAGGGGCGGGACTGGTGGGGCCAACGTCCCGACTTTC
v_call: TRBV7-6; j_call: TRBJ2-5; d_call: NA; cdr3_aa: CASSRDSQETQYF; cdr3_nt: TGTGCCAGCAGCCGGGACTCACAAGAGACCCAGTACTTC
v_call: TRBV7-2; j_call: TRBJ1-2; d_call: NA; cdr3_aa: CASRSQGNYGYTF; cdr3_nt: TGTGCCAGCAGGTCACAGGGAAACTATGGCTACACCTTC
v_call: TRBV29-1; j_call: TRBJ2-7; d_call: NA; cdr3_aa: CSVALSYQGTRTYEQYF; cdr3_nt: TGCAGCGTTGCGCTAAGTTACCAGGGGACCCGGACCTACGAGCAGTACTTC
v_call: TRBV6-4; j_call: TRBJ1-2; d_call: NA; cdr3_aa: CASKTGIGIYGYTF; cdr3_nt: TGTGCCAGCAAAACAGGTATTGGTATCTATGGCTACACCTTC
v_call: TRBV5-1; j_call: TRBJ2-5; d_call: NA; cdr3_aa: CASSFHAARETQYF; cdr3_nt: TGCGCCAGCAGTTTCCATGCTGCCCGGGAGACCCAGTACTTC
v_call: TRBV6-5; j_call: TRBJ2-5; d_call: NA; cdr3_aa: CASTPHGGTQYF; cdr3_nt: TGTGCCAGCACCCCCCACGGCGGCACCCAGTACTTC
v_call: TRBV28; j_call: TRBJ1-6; d_call: NA; cdr3_aa: CASSPRRQGLSYNSPLHF; cdr3_nt: TGTGCCAGCAGTCCACGCCGCCAGGGCCTCTCCTATAATTCACCCCTCCACTTT
v_call: TRBV7-9; j_call: TRBJ2-2; d_call: NA; cdr3_aa: CASSLAWGAGELFF; cdr3_nt: TGTGCCAGCAGCTTAGCGTGGGGGGCCGGGGAGCTGTTTTTT
v_call: TRBV6-4; j_call: TRBJ2-3; d_call: TRBD2; cdr3_aa: CASSSGGPTDTQYF; cdr3_nt: TGTGCCAGCAGTAGCGGGGGGCCCACAGATACGCAGTATTTT
v_call: TRBV4-2; j_call: TRBJ2-7; d_call: TRBD2; cdr3_aa: CASGYPGTSGGASPLREQYF; cdr3_nt: TGTGCCAGCGGGTATCCAGGGACTAGCGGGGGGGCATCACCGCTACGGGAGCAGTACTTC
v_call: TRBV4-2; j_call: TRBJ2-5; d_call: TRBD2; cdr3_aa: CASSQDGTSGGAKETQYF; cdr3_nt: TGTGCCAGCAGCCAAGATGGGACTAGCGGGGGGGCCAAAGAGACCCAGTACTTC
v_call: TRBV7-2; j_call: TRBJ2-1; d_call: TRBD1; cdr3_aa: CASSRHDRGINEQFF; cdr3_nt: TGTGCCAGCAGCCGACACGACAGGGGGATCAATGAGCAGTTCTTC
v_call: TRBV5-4; j_call: TRBJ2-7; d_call: NA; cdr3_aa: CASSLSVSYEQYF; cdr3_nt: TGTGCCAGCAGCTTGTCGGTGTCCTACGAGCAGTACTTC
v_call: TRBV6-1; j_call: TRBJ1-3; d_call: NA; cdr3_aa: CASSESGYAGNTIYF; cdr3_nt: TGTGCCAGCAGTGAATCAGGGTACGCTGGAAACACCATATATTTT
v_call: TRBV6-5; j_call: TRBJ2-3; d_call: TRBD1; cdr3_aa: CASSSTGTGQGDTQYF; cdr3_nt: TGTGCCAGCAGTTCTACCGGGACAGGGCAGGGAGATACGCAGTATTTT
v_call: TRBV4-3; j_call: TRBJ2-7; d_call: NA; cdr3_aa: CASSQAQSLSYEQYF; cdr3_nt: TGCGCCAGCAGCCAAGCACAGTCACTTTCCTACGAGCAGTACTTC
v_call: TRBV27; j_call: TRBJ1-2; d_call: NA; cdr3_aa: CASSLRGAYGYTF; cdr3_nt: TGTGCCAGCAGTTTAAGGGGTGCCTATGGCTACACCTTC
v_call: TRBV4-1; j_call: TRBJ1-3; d_call: TRBD1; cdr3_aa: CASSQEPQGVPLLGNTIYF; cdr3_nt: TGCGCCAGCAGCCAAGAACCACAGGGGGTCCCCCTGTTAGGAAACACCATATATTTT
v_call: TRBV19; j_call: TRBJ2-5; d_call: NA; cdr3_aa: CASSMRAEETQYF; cdr3_nt: TGTGCCAGTAGTATGAGGGCCGAAGAGACCCAGTACTTC
v_call: TRBV19; j_call: TRBJ2-7; d_call: TRBD1; cdr3_aa: CASSAVVRDRDYEQYF; cdr3_nt: TGTGCCAGTAGTGCCGTAGTAAGGGACAGGGACTACGAGCAGTACTTC
v_call: TRBV28; j_call: TRBJ1-5; d_call: NA; cdr3_aa: CASSFGGLNSNQPQHF; cdr3_nt: TGTGCCAGCAGTTTTGGGGGCCTGAATAGCAATCAGCCCCAGCATTTT
v_call: TRBV6-5; j_call: TRBJ1-2; d_call: TRBD1; cdr3_aa: CASNPTGENYGYTF; cdr3_nt: TGTGCCAGCAACCCGACAGGGGAAAACTATGGCTACACCTTC
v_call: TRBV4-1; j_call: TRBJ1-2; d_call: NA; cdr3_aa: CASSQAGTKGYGYTF; cdr3_nt: TGCGCCAGCAGCCAAGCTGGGACAAAAGGCTATGGCTACACCTTC
v_call: TRBV11-3; j_call: TRBJ2-5; d_call: NA; cdr3_aa: CASSPLTGGTQYF; cdr3_nt: TGTGCCAGCAGCCCACTGACAGGAGGGACCCAGTACTTC
v_call: TRBV9; j_call: TRBJ2-3; d_call: TRBD2; cdr3_aa: CASSLLAGALDTQYF; cdr3_nt: TGTGCCAGCAGCCTTCTAGCGGGGGCGTTAGATACGCAGTATTTT
v_call: TRBV19; j_call: TRBJ1-6; d_call: NA; cdr3_aa: CASQGSGLNSPLHF; cdr3_nt: TGTGCCAGTCAGGGATCGGGCCTAAATTCACCCCTCCACTTT
v_call: TRBV7-2; j_call: TRBJ1-6; d_call: TRBD1; cdr3_aa: CASRRGGTGINSPLHF; cdr3_nt: TGTGCCAGCAGACGAGGTGGGACAGGTATAAATTCACCCCTCCACTTT
v_call: TRBV5-1; j_call: TRBJ2-1; d_call: TRBD1; cdr3_aa: CASSLGGTENNEQFF; cdr3_nt: TGCGCCAGCAGCTTGGGAGGGACAGAAAACAATGAGCAGTTCTTC
v_call: TRBV5-1; j_call: TRBJ2-3; d_call: NA; cdr3_aa: CASTIPGGTDTQYF; cdr3_nt: TGCGCCAGCACCATCCCGGGCGGGACAGATACGCAGTATTTT
v_call: TRBV4-1; j_call: TRBJ1-6; d_call: NA; cdr3_aa: CASSQVAGLNSPLHF; cdr3_nt: TGCGCCAGCAGCCAAGTGGCAGGGCTTAATTCACCCCTCCACTTT
v_call: TRBV9; j_call: TRBJ1-5; d_call: NA; cdr3_aa: CASSARGGSNQPQHF; cdr3_nt: TGTGCCAGCAGCGCGAGAGGGGGAAGCAATCAGCCCCAGCATTTT
v_call: TRBV6-5; j_call: TRBJ1-3; d_call: NA; cdr3_aa: CASSSRGGSNTIYF; cdr3_nt: TGTGCCAGCAGTTCCCGGGGGGGGTCGAACACCATATATTTT
v_call: TRBV6-5; j_call: TRBJ1-2; d_call: TRBD1; cdr3_aa: CASSYLGRDRVYGYTF; cdr3_nt: TGTGCCAGCAGTTACTTGGGCCGGGACAGGGTCTATGGCTACACCTTC
v_call: TRBV4-2; j_call: TRBJ2-5; d_call: NA; cdr3_aa: CASSQVRQQYF; cdr3_nt: TGTGCCAGCAGCCAAGTACGCCAGCAGTACTTC
v_call: TRBV6-5; j_call: TRBJ1-1; d_call: NA; cdr3_aa: CASSYQDSTEAFF; cdr3_nt: TGTGCCAGCAGTTACCAGGACAGCACTGAAGCTTTCTTT
v_call: TRBV11-2; j_call: TRBJ1-2; d_call: TRBD1; cdr3_aa: CASSFSGGISPYGYTF; cdr3_nt: TGTGCCAGCAGCTTTTCAGGGGGAATTTCCCCTTATGGCTACACCTTC
v_call: TRBV5-1; j_call: TRBJ1-6; d_call: NA; cdr3_aa: CASSLEAGDSPLHF; cdr3_nt: TGCGCCAGCAGCTTGGAGGCGGGGGATTCACCCCTCCACTTT
v_call: TRBV9; j_call: TRBJ2-2; d_call: TRBD1; cdr3_aa: CASSGPGQGAPNTGELFF; cdr3_nt: TGTGCCAGCAGCGGACCAGGACAGGGGGCCCCCAACACCGGGGAGCTGTTTTTT
v_call: TRBV19; j_call: TRBJ1-1; d_call: NA; cdr3_aa: CASSTQGGSTEAFF; cdr3_nt: TGTGCCAGTAGTACCCAGGGTGGCAGCACTGAAGCTTTCTTT
v_call: TRBV30; j_call: TRBJ2-1; d_call: NA; cdr3_aa: CAPTQRGVDEQFF; cdr3_nt: TGTGCCCCAACCCAAAGGGGTGTGGATGAGCAGTTCTTC
v_call: TRBV7-6; j_call: TRBJ1-5; d_call: NA; cdr3_aa: CASSPGTLGQPQHF; cdr3_nt: TGTGCCAGCAGCCCCGGGACATTGGGACAGCCCCAGCATTTT
v_call: TRBV4-2; j_call: TRBJ1-6; d_call: NA; cdr3_aa: CASSPSAGDYNSPLHF; cdr3_nt: TGTGCCAGCAGCCCCTCCGCCGGTGACTATAATTCACCCCTACACTTT
v_call: TRBV30; j_call: TRBJ2-1; d_call: NA; cdr3_aa: CAWSMIRTTSSYNEQFF; cdr3_nt: TGTGCCTGGAGTATGATCAGGACTACCAGCTCCTACAATGAGCAGTTCTTC
v_call: TRBV7-7; j_call: TRBJ2-2; d_call: NA; cdr3_aa: CASSQGQLNTGELFF; cdr3_nt: TGTGCCAGCAGCCAAGGACAGCTGAACACCGGGGAGCTGTTTTTT
v_call: TRBV25-1; j_call: TRBJ1-5; d_call: NA; cdr3_aa: CASSEGGASNQPQHF; cdr3_nt: TGTGCCAGCAGCGAGGGGGGGGCGAGCAATCAGCCCCAGCATTTT
v_call: TRBV6-5; j_call: TRBJ1-2; d_call: NA; cdr3_aa: CASRIRTGSGYGYTF; cdr3_nt: TGTGCCAGCAGGATACGAACAGGTTCTGGGTATGGCTACACCTTC
v_call: TRBV7-8; j_call: TRBJ1-5; d_call: NA; cdr3_aa: CASSLRGDNQPQHF; cdr3_nt: TGTGCCAGCAGCTTACGCGGGGACAATCAGCCCCAGCATTTT
v_call: TRBV28; j_call: TRBJ1-5; d_call: TRBD1; cdr3_aa: CASSWDRGAQPQHF; cdr3_nt: TGTGCCAGCAGTTGGGACAGGGGGGCCCAGCCCCAGCATTTT
v_call: TRBV20-1; j_call: TRBJ2-1; d_call: NA; cdr3_aa: CSAAEGPEQFF; cdr3_nt: TGCAGTGCCGCCGAGGGCCCTGAGCAGTTCTTC
v_call: TRBV19; j_call: TRBJ2-1; d_call: NA; cdr3_aa: CASSPRWGVRGNEQFF; cdr3_nt: TGTGCCAGTAGTCCGAGATGGGGGGTTAGAGGCAATGAGCAGTTCTTC
v_call: TRBV6-5; j_call: TRBJ1-6; d_call: TRBD1; cdr3_aa: CASSSGQWDSPLHF; cdr3_nt: TGTGCCAGCAGCTCGGGACAGTGGGATTCACCCCTCCACTTT
v_call: TRBV29-1; j_call: TRBJ2-1; d_call: TRBD1; cdr3_aa: CSVEDPGGEENEQFF; cdr3_nt: TGCAGCGTTGAAGACCCAGGGGGAGAGGAAAATGAGCAGTTCTTC
v_call: TRBV6-1; j_call: TRBJ1-2; d_call: TRBD1; cdr3_aa: CASSTQDRANYGYTF; cdr3_nt: TGTGCCAGCAGTACCCAAGACAGGGCGAACTATGGCTACACCTTC
v_call: TRBV7-3; j_call: TRBJ2-3; d_call: NA; cdr3_aa: CASSEVRADTQYF; cdr3_nt: TGTGCCAGCAGCGAGGTACGGGCAGATACGCAGTATTTT
v_call: TRBV5-1; j_call: TRBJ2-1; d_call: TRBD2; cdr3_aa: CASSSGEGYNEQFF; cdr3_nt: TGCGCCAGCAGCTCGGGGGAGGGTTACAATGAGCAGTTCTTC
v_call: TRBV4-1; j_call: TRBJ1-3; d_call: NA; cdr3_aa: CASRDTGNTIYF; cdr3_nt: TGCGCCAGCAGAGACACTGGAAACACCATATATTTT